This is a list of T cell receptor beta chains from one sample in a study of cytomegalovirus exposure and HLA in healthy donors. Clones were sequenced by immunoSEQ multiplex PCR, and TCRdb holds only the in-frame ones, with some missing. Among around 98,000 clones listed, roughly 85% were seen once. Sequenced: PBMCs. These receptors came from a woman aged 25-40 years in good health and CMV-seronegative. The CDR3 runs from the conserved cysteine through the conserved F or W. Each record gives: clone size, V gene, J gene, D gene, CDR3 protein, CDR3 DNA. D genes are given only for firm matches. Clone size, where shown, is once, few, many, or a class for clones that have expanded.

.,TRBV4-1,TRBJ2-1,.,CASSYITGTSLEDEQFF,TGCGCCAGCAGCTATATCACCGGGACTTCACTCGAGGATGAGCAGTTCTTC
.,TRBV6-1,TRBJ1-5,.,CASSRDVEPQHF,TGTGCCAGCAGCAGGGATGTGGAGCCCCAGCATTTT
.,TRBV7-9,TRBJ1-6,.,CASSLQGGPLGSPLHF,TGTGCCAGCAGCTTACAGGGAGGGCCCCTAGGGTCACCCCTCCACTTT
.,TRBV4-1,TRBJ1-5,.,CASSQDGRVQPQHF,TGCGCCAGCAGCCAAGATGGGAGGGTTCAGCCCCAGCATTTT
few,TRBV5-6,TRBJ1-3,.,CASSLLSQGTGNTIYF,TGTGCCAGCAGCCTCCTCTCGCAGGGAACTGGAAACACCATATATTTT
.,TRBV5-1,TRBJ1-5,.,CASSLAGVGNQPQHF,TGCGCCAGCAGCTTGGCCGGGGTTGGGAATCAGCCCCAGCATTTT
.,TRBV10-3,TRBJ2-2,.,CAITRESNTGELFF,TGTGCCATCACAAGGGAGTCTAACACCGGGGAGCTGTTTTTT
.,TRBV6-5,TRBJ2-1,TRBD2,CATREAGGSFEQFF,TGTGCCACCCGGGAAGCGGGGGGGTCCTTTGAGCAGTTCTTC
.,TRBV5-1,TRBJ2-2,TRBD1,CASTHNPGTGSGELFF,TGCGCCAGCACCCATAATCCCGGGACAGGGTCCGGGGAGCTGTTTTTT
.,TRBV27,TRBJ1-2,.,CASSLSARGLTYGYTF,TGTGCCAGCAGTTTATCGGCCAGGGGCCTCACCTATGGCTACACCTTC
.,TRBV9,TRBJ2-6,TRBD2,CASSPWGGSTGANVLTF,TGTGCCAGCAGCCCTTGGGGGGGATCGACTGGGGCCAACGTCCTGACTTTC
once,TRBV5-1,TRBJ2-7,.,CASSLGLQNEQYF,TGCGCCAGCAGCTTGGGTCTCCAGAACGAGCAGTACTTC
.,TRBV6-5,TRBJ1-4,.,CASSYSRNEKLFF,TGTGCCAGCAGTTATAGCAGAAATGAAAAACTGTTTTTT
.,TRBV14,TRBJ2-7,TRBD1,CASSHKTGVVAGRAYEQYF,TGTGCCAGCAGCCACAAGACAGGGGTAGTTGCGGGTAGAGCCTACGAGCAGTACTTC
.,TRBV5-8,TRBJ2-3,TRBD1,CASSLWTGSTDTQYF,TGTGCCAGCAGCTTGTGGACAGGGAGCACAGATACGCAGTATTTT
.,TRBV2,TRBJ2-7,.,CASTNSFGEQYF,TGTGCCAGCACTAATAGCTTTGGCGAGCAGTACTTC
.,TRBV5-4,TRBJ2-7,.,CASSLTGSHEQYF,TGTGCCAGCAGCTTGACAGGGAGCCACGAGCAGTACTTC
.,TRBV5-1,TRBJ1-5,.,CASSLAGIDSNQPQHF,TGCGCCAGCAGCTTGGCCGGGATCGATAGCAATCAGCCCCAGCATTTT
.,TRBV4-1,TRBJ1-1,TRBD1,CASSQGTALNTEAFF,TGCGCCAGCAGCCAGGGGACAGCGTTAAATACTGAAGCTTTCTTT
once,TRBV7-9,TRBJ1-4,TRBD1,CASSLAGGAEKLFF,TGTGCCAGCAGCTTGGCAGGGGGCGCAGAAAAACTGTTTTTT
few,TRBV5-1,TRBJ2-5,TRBD2,CASSLFPGGQETQYF,TGCGCCAGCAGCTTGTTCCCGGGGGGCCAAGAGACCCAGTACTTC
.,TRBV7-2,TRBJ1-3,.,CASSRQPADTIYF,TGTGCCAGCAGCCGACAGCCGGCGGACACCATATATTTT
.,TRBV5-1,TRBJ2-1,TRBD2,CASSLKTSGLWDNEQFF,TGCGCCAGCAGCCTGAAGACTAGCGGGTTATGGGACAATGAGCAGTTCTTC
once,TRBV18,TRBJ1-2,.,CASSPRVDRTYGYTF,TGTGCCAGCTCACCCAGAGTAGACAGGACCTATGGCTACACCTTC
.,TRBV27,TRBJ1-3,.,CASSLKGYIRGTDSGNTIYF,TGTGCCAGCAGTCTAAAGGGCTATATAAGGGGGACGGACTCTGGAAACACCATATATTTT
once,TRBV11-3,TRBJ2-4,TRBD1,CASSPGQGQNIQYF,TGTGCCAGCAGTCCCGGACAGGGCCAAAACATTCAGTACTTC
.,TRBV11-3,TRBJ2-1,.,CASSSSWDTRYNEQFF,TGTGCCAGCAGCTCGTCCTGGGACACACGCTACAATGAGCAGTTCTTC
.,TRBV11-2,TRBJ1-2,.,CASSLRGGVTGLGYTF,TGTGCCAGCAGCTTAAGGGGGGGTGTGACAGGTCTCGGCTACACCTTC
few,TRBV4-2,TRBJ1-3,TRBD1,CASSRTGESGNTIYF,TGTGCCAGCAGCCGGACAGGGGAGTCAGGAAACACCATATATTTT
.,TRBV5-4,TRBJ2-2,.,CASSLASDTGELFF,TGTGCCAGCAGCTTGGCCTCTGACACCGGGGAGCTGTTTTTT
few,TRBV7-9,TRBJ2-2,TRBD1,CASRPGGFGTGELFF,TGTGCCAGCAGACCAGGGGGCTTTGGCACCGGGGAGCTGTTTTTT
.,TRBV6-5,TRBJ1-4,.,CASSYSPGTNEKLFF,TGTGCCAGCAGTTACTCGCCGGGGACTAATGAAAAACTGTTTTTT
.,TRBV6-1,TRBJ1-5,.,CASSVRGDQPQHF,TGTGCCAGCAGTGTTAGGGGTGATCAGCCCCAGCATTTT
.,TRBV7-6,TRBJ2-1,TRBD2,CASSPWGGSSYNEQFF,TGTGCCAGCAGCCCGTGGGGGGGTAGCTCCTACAATGAGCAGTTCTTC
.,TRBV21-1,TRBJ1-2,.,CASVGQGGNYGYTF,TGTGCCAGTGTCGGACAGGGAGGGAACTATGGCTACACCTTC
.,TRBV5-1,TRBJ1-1,.,CASSLENMNTEAFF,TGCGCCAGCAGCCTAGAAAACATGAACACTGAAGCTTTCTTT
.,TRBV2,TRBJ2-5,TRBD1,CASSHPGQQETQYF,TGTGCCAGCAGTCACCCGGGACAGCAAGAGACCCAGTACTTC
.,TRBV4-1,TRBJ2-1,TRBD2,CASSQASAGVGNEQFF,TGCGCCAGCAGCCAAGCCTCAGCGGGGGTCGGCAATGAGCAGTTCTTC
.,TRBV4-2,TRBJ2-1,.,CASSQQPGSYNEQFF,TGTGCCAGCAGCCAACAACCGGGATCTTACAATGAGCAGTTCTTC